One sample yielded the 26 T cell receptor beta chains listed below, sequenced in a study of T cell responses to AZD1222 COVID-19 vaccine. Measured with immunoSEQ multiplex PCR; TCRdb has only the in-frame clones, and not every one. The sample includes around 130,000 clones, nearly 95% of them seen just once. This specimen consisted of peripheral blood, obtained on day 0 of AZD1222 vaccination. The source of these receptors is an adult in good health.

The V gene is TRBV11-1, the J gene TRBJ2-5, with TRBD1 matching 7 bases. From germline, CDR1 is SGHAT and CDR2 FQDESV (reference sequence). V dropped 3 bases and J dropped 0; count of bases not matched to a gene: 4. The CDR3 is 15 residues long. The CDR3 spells CASSFPGQYQETQYF. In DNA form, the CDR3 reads TGTGCCAGCAGCTTCCCGGGACAGTACCAAGAGACCCAGTACTTC.

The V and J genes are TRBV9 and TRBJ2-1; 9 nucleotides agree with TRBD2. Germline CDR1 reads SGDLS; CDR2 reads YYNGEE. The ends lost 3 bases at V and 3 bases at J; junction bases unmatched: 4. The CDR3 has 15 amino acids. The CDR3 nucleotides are TGTGCCAGCAGCGCTGTAGCGGGGGTCTACAATGAGCAGTTCTTC. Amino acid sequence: CASSAVAGVYNEQFF.

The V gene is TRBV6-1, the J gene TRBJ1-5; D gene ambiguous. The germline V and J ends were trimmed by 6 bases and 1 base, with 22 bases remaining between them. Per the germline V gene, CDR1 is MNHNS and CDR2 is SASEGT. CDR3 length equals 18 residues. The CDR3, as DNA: TGTGCCAGCAGCGAAAGTTTTATGGGCCGAGGAAGCAATCAGCCCCAGCATTTT. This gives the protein CASSESFMGRGSNQPQHF.

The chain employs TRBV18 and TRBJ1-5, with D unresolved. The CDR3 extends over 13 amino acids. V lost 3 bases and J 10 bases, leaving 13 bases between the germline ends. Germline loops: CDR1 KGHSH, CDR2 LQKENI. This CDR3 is CASSPRDSGPQHF. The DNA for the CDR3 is TGTGCCAGCTCACCCCGGGATTCCGGCCCCCAGCATTTT.

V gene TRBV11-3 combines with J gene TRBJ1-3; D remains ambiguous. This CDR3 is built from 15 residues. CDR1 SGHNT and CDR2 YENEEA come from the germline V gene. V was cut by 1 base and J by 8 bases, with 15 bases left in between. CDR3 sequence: CASSLGSSDGDTIYF. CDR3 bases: TGTGCCAGCAGCTTAGGTTCCAGCGACGGGGACACCATATATTTT.

CDR3 protein: CASPSAGGLFYGYTF. The CDR3 DNA reads TGTGCCAGCCCTTCCGCAGGCGGCCTTTTCTATGGCTACACCTTC. V usage is TRBV5-8 and J usage is TRBJ1-2; D not certain. V was clipped by 7 bases and J by 4 bases, with 20 bases between them. CDR1 is SGHTS and CDR2 is YDEGEE in the germline V gene. The CDR3 spans 15 residues.

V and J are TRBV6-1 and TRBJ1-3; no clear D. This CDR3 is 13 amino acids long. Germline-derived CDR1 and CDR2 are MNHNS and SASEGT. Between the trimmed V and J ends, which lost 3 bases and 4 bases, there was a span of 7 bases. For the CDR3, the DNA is TGTGCCAGCAGTGAGGGAATCGGAAACACCATATATTTT. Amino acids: CASSEGIGNTIYF.

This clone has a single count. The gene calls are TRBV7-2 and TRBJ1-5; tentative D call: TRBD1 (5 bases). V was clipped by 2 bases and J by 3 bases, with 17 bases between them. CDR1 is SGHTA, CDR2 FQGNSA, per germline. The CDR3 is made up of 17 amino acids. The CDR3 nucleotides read TGTGCCAGCAGCTTATCGGCAGGGTATATAATCAATCAGCCCCAGCATTTT. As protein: CASSLSAGYIINQPQHF.

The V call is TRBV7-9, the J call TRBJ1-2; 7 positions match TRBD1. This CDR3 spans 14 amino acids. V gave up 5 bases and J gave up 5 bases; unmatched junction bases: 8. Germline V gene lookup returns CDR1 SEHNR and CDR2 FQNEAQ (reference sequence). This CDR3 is CASSPGTADYGYTF. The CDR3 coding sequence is TGTGCCAGCAGCCCAGGGACAGCGGATTATGGCTACACCTTC.

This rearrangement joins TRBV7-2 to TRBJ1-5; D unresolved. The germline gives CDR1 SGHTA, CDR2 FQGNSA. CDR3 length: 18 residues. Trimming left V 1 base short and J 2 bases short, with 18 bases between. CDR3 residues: CASSLDPSYNQGNQPQHF. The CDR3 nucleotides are TGTGCCAGCAGCTTAGATCCATCCTACAACCAGGGCAATCAGCCCCAGCATTTT. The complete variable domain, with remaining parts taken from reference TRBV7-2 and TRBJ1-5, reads GAGVSQSPSNKVTEKGKDVELRCDPISGHTALYWYRQSLGQGLEFLIYFQGNSAPDKSGLPSDRFSAERTGGSVSTLTIQRTQQEDSAVYLCASSLDPSYNQGNQPQHFGDGTRLSIL.

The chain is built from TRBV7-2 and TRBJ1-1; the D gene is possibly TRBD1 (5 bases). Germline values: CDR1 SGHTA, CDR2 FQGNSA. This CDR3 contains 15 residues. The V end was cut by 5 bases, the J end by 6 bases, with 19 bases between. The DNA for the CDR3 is TGTGCCAGCAGCCCCTATAGGGGCGGAATGCCTGAAGCTTTCTTT. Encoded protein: CASSPYRGGMPEAFF. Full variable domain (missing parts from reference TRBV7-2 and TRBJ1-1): GAGVSQSPSNKVTEKGKDVELRCDPISGHTALYWYRQSLGQGLEFLIYFQGNSAPDKSGLPSDRFSAERTGGSVSTLTIQRTQQEDSAVYLCASSPYRGGMPEAFFGQGTRLTVV.

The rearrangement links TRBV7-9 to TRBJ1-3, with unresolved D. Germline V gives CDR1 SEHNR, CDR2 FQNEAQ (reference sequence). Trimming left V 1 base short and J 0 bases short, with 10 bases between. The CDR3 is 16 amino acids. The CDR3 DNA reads TGTGCCAGCAGCTTAGGACGCGGCTCCTCTGGAAACACCATATATTTT. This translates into CASSLGRGSSGNTIYF.

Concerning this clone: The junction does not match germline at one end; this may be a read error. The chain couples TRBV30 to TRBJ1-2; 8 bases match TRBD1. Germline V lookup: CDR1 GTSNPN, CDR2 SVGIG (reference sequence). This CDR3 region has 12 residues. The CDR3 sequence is CAYSRTGHGYTF. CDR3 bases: TGTGCCTATAGTAGGACAGGGCATGGGTACACCTTC.

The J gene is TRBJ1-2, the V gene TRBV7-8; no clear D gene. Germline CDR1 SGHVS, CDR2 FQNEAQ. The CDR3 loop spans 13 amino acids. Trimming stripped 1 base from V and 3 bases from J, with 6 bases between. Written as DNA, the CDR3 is TGTGCCAGCAGCTTAGTCTCAGACTATGGCTACACCTTC. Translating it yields CASSLVSDYGYTF.

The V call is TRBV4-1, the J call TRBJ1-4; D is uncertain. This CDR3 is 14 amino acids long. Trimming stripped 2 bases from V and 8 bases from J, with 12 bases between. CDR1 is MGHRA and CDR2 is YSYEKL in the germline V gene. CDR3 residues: CASSQLRVSEKLFF. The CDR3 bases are TGCGCCAGCAGCCAATTAAGGGTTTCGGAAAAACTGTTTTTT.

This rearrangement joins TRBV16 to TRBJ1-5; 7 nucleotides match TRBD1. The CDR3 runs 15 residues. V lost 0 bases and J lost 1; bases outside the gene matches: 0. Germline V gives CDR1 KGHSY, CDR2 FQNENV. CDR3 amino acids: CASSQSGQSNQPQHF. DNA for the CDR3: TGTGCCAGCAGCCAATCGGGACAGAGCAATCAGCCCCAGCATTTT.

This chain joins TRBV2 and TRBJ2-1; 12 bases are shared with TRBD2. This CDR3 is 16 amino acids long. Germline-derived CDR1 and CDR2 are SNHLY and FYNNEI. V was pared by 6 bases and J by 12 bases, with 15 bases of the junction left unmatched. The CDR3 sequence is CASSRGTSGLLMRQFF. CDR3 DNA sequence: TGTGCCAGCAGCAGAGGGACTAGCGGGCTCCTTATGAGGCAGTTCTTC.

The CDR3 DNA is TGTGCCAGCAGCCAAGCCGGAACTAATCAGCCCCAGCATTTT. It yields the protein CASSQAGTNQPQHF. The chain combines TRBV3-1 (or the pseudogene TRBV3-2) with TRBJ1-5; D is unclear. CDR3 length: 14 residues. V lost 1 base and J lost 4, with 8 bases in between. Germline CDR1 is LGHDT and CDR2 is YNNKEL (reference sequence).

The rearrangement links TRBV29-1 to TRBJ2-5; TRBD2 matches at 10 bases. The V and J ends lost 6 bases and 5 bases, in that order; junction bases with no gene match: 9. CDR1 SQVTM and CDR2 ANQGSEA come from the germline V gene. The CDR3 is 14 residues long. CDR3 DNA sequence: TGCAGCGTAGCGGGGGGGGTAAGCGGGGAGACCCAGTACTTC. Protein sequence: CSVAGGVSGETQYF.

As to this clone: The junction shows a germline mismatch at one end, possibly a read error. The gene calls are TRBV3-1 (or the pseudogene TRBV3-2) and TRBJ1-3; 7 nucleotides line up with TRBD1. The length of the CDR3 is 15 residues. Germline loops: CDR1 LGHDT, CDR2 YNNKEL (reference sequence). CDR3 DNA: TGTGCCAACAGCCAGATGCAGGGGGTAGGAAACACCATATATTTT. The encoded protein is CANSQMQGVGNTIYF.

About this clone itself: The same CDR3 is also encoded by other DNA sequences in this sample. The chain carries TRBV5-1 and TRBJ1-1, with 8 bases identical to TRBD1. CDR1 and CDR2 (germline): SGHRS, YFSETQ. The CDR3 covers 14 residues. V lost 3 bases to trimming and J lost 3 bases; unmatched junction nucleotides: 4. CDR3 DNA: TGCGCCAGCAGCTCCGGACAGGGTCACACTGAAGCTTTCTTT. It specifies CASSSGQGHTEAFF. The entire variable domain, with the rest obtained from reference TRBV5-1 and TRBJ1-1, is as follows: KAGVTQTPRYLIKTRGQQVTLSCSPISGHRSVSWYQQTPGQGLQFLFEYFSETQRNKGNFPGRFSGRQFSNSRSEMNVSTLELGDSALYLCASSSGQGHTEAFFGQGTRLTVV.

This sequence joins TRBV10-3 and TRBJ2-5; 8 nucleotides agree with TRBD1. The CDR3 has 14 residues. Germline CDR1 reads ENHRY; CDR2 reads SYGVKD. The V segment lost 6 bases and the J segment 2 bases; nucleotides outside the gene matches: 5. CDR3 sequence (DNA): TGTGCCATCAGCCCCGGGACAGGTCAAGAGACCCAGTACTTC. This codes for CAISPGTGQETQYF.

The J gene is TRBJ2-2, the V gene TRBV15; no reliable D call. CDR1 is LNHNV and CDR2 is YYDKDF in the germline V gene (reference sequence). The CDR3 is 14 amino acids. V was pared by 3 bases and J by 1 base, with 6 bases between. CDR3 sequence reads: CATSSGMNTGELFF. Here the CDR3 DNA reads TGTGCCACCAGCAGTGGTATGAACACCGGGGAGCTGTTTTTT. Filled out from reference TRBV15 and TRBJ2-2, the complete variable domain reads DAMVIQNPRYQVTQFGKPVTLSCSQTLNHNVMYWYQQKSSQAPKLLFHYYDKDFNNEADTPDNFQSRRPNTSFCFLDIRSPGLGDTAMYLCATSSGMNTGELFFGEGSRLTVL.

In nucleotides, the CDR3 is TGTGCCAGCAGCAGTTGGGGACAGGGGACCTACGAGCAGTACTTC. As protein: CASSSWGQGTYEQYF. V is TRBV7-9 and J is TRBJ2-7; 10 bases fit TRBD1. CDR1 and CDR2 from the germline V gene are SEHNR and FQNEAQ (reference sequence). The J segment lost 2 bases and the V segment lost 5 bases, leaving 6 bases of the junction unmatched. The CDR3 runs to 15 residues.

The DNA for the CDR3 is TGCAGCGTTGAAGACCTTTCCCGGACAGGGGAAAACACCGGGGAGCTGTTTTTT. Translation: CSVEDLSRTGENTGELFF. V is TRBV29-1 and J is TRBJ2-2; TRBD1 aligns across 9 bases. Germline CDR1 and CDR2: SQVTM and ANQGSEA. This CDR3 is 18 amino acids long. With 0 bases clipped from V and 2 bases from J, the junction kept 10 bases outside the gene matches.

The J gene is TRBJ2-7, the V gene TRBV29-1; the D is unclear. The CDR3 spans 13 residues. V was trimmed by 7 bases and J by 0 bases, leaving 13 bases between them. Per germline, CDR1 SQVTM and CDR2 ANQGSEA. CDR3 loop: CSAGDTSSYEQYF. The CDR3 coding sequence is TGCAGCGCTGGTGACACTTCCTCCTACGAGCAGTACTTC.